Below, 2 T cell receptor beta chains from the same sample are listed, as sequenced in a study of low-dose radiotherapy and immunotherapy resistance in tumors (dated by TCRdb to between 2022 and 2023). The run used an Illumina MiniSeq. First-strand cDNA was synthesized with Superscript III and a set of TRAV- and TRBV-specific primers, covering both TCRalpha and TCRbeta chains. TCRs were amplified with Phusion for 20 PCR cycles, with a constant-region primer paired with the adapter attached to the V primers. TCRdb reprocessing: public reads trimmed at Q25 with fastp, clones called with MiXCR, in-frame beta chains kept. For every CDR3 protein sequence, its rows merge into one entry that carries the most common genes and DNA. This sample is represented by 75,000 to 95,000 distinct CDR3 sequences; 8% to 10% of them were singletons. The top ten clonotypes cover 1% of the sample. The time point label on this specimen signifies: before trial treatment.

Source: PBMCs, taken before treatment. These receptors all come from a male donor with prostate cancer.

This clonotype was seen many times. The chain couples TRBV5-1 to TRBJ2-5; TRBD2 agrees at 9 bases. Germline V gene data show CDR1 as SGHRS and CDR2 as YFSETQ. The CDR3 sequence is 16 residues long. The J segment lost 3 bases and the V segment lost 0 bases, leaving 6 bases of the junction unmatched. The CDR3 sequence: CASSLDLAGLEETQYF. The CDR3 region has the DNA TGCGCCAGCAGCTTGGACCTAGCGGGATTAGAAGAGACCCAGTACTTC.

This clonotype has ten or more counts. This chain connects TRBV11-2 to TRBJ1-2, with 8 positions matching TRBD1. J lost 4 bases, V lost 6 bases, and 4 bases had no gene match. The CDR3 sequence is 13 residues long. Looked up from germline, CDR1 is SGHAT and CDR2 is FQNNGV. CDR3 DNA sequence: TGTGCCAGCAGTCGGACAGGGACCTATGGCTACACCTTC. It is translated as CASSRTGTYGYTF.